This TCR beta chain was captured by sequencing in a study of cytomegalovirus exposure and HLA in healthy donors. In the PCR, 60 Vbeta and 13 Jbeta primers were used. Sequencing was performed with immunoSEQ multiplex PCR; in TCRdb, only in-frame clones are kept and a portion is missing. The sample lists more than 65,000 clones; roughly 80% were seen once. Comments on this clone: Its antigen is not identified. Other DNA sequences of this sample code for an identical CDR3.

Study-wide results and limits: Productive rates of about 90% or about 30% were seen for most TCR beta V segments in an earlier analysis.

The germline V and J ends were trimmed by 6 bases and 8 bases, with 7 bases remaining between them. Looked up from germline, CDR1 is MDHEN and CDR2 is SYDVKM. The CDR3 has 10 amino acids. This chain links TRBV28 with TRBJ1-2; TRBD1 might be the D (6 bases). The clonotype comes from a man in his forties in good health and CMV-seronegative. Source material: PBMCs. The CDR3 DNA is TGTGCCAGCAGCGACAGGGGCTACACCTTC. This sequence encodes CASSDRGYTF.